The sequence of this T cell receptor beta chain was determined in a study of T cell responses to AZD1222 COVID-19 vaccine (TCRdb year 2021). Some background on the complete study: TCR sequencing covered some 250 trial participants: approximately 200 given two doses of AZD1222 and about 26 given two doses of MenACWY control vaccine. Trial participants were enrolled by age into 18-55, 56-69 and 70-plus year subgroups, with about 150, 28 and 57 TCR-sequenced participants respectively.

As for this clone: The specificity of this receptor is unknown. No qualities accompany the bases; no much larger clone lies one base away.

The study at large found these results: Because no day 14 peak-response samples were available, the repertoires could be characterized only after the peak T cell response. A significant rise in spike-specific TCR breadth and depth was observed after two AZD1222 doses relative to day 0 and relative to MenACWY recipients. Participants were mostly white British, with more females than males. The authors suggested clonal diversity may have been underestimated. Conclusions about previously exposed vaccinees are limited, since just five or six AZD1222 recipients were seropositive for SARS-CoV-2 at baseline. The 56-69-year group was small, and its depth increase did not reach significance, likely because of low power. Vaccine-associated CD4 TCRs spanned the whole spike protein, with dominant responses in regions 160-218 and 743-854. Epitopes outside the regions mutated in the B.1.351 and B.1.1.7 variants were reportedly recognized by nearly half of the unique spike-specific TCRs.

The CDR3 regions of human TCRbeta chains were subjected to immunosequencing. As for the original processing: Repertoire TCRs were matched against a reference library of SARS-CoV-2-specific TCRs generated with the MIRA antigen-specificity platform. Breadth was defined as the fraction of unique TCRs that were SARS-CoV-2-associated, and depth was defined as the fraction of total T cells that were SARS-CoV-2-associated. Using the MIRA data, every spike-specific TCR was mapped to the spike region that the TCR reacted to and assigned to either a CD4 or a CD8 class. Log10-transformed breadth and depth values were compared by one-way ANOVA with Sidak's multiple comparisons tests. TCRdb provides this immuneACCESS table in a form limited to in-frame rearrangements. Some clones are lacking; in checked studies, under half of them reflect an unresolved V gene, and why the rest are absent is not known. The V and J calls and clone size are taken from that table; D and trimming were inferred from the DNA. This sample lists 95,000 to 120,000 clones; about 91% were detected once. The top ten constitute approximately 6.9% of the sample.

The CDR3, from cysteine to phenylalanine, totals 14 residues. Of the read, only the CDR3 DNA is kept; its 42 bases are in frame from base 1. CDR1 ENHRY and CDR2 SYGVKD were looked up in the germline V gene. V is pared back by 7 bases and J by 3 bases, with 15 bases lying between the germline termini. This specimen's time point label, per the study, means: about 28 days (+/-7) after the second vaccine dose. AZD1222 recipients whose second dose came at about 4 weeks and those whose second dose came at about 12 weeks were combined into one group, since spike-specific TCR depth and breadth did not differ between the two schedules. Vaccinee samples were obtained from the UK trials COV001 and COV002, which included a single-blind randomized controlled phase 2/3 trial of AZD1222 (ChAdOx1 nCoV-19) in healthy adults. Trial participant PBMC samples were collected at day 0 and day 28 after the second dose for TCRbeta chain sequencing.

The input for sequencing was peripheral blood, taken 28 days after the second AZD1222 dose. In this chain, TRBV10-3 is recombined with TRBJ1-1, with the D gene uncertain. The receptor comes from an adult who received the AZD1222 COVID-19 vaccine. The CDR3 in this case is CAITLRGRDTEAFF. The DNA reads as follows: TGTGCCATCACCTTACGCGGGAGGGACACTGAAGCTTTCTTT.